Listed below are T cell receptor beta chains from one sample, sequenced in a study of T cells in Graves' hyperthyroidism and ophthalmopathy. MiXCR, run by TCRdb on the multiplex PCR reads, gives a single entry per CDR3 protein. The profile covers around 350,000 distinct CDR3 sequences, with 15% to 20% appearing a single time and around 3.6% taken by the ten largest. Sequencing input: blood. These receptors came from a young woman with Graves' hyperthyroidism. Each CDR3 is given with its conserved first and last residue. A D gene is named only where the DNA matches it firmly. Rows give clone size only sometimes, using once, few, many, or a class for an expanded clone.

CDR3nt: TGTGCCAGCACCCTCCCTCTAAGTGGAGCGCGGTGGGAGTATGGCTACACCTTC; CDR3aa: CASTLPLSGARWEYGYTF; v_gene: TRBV2; len: 18; j_gene: TRBJ1-2; abundance: many; d_gene: NA
CDR3nt: TGTGCCAGCTCACAATCTCCGGGGGACTACGAGCAGTACTTC; CDR3aa: CASSQSPGDYEQYF; v_gene: TRBV18; len: 14; j_gene: TRBJ2-7; abundance: once; d_gene: NA
CDR3nt: TGTGCCAGCAGCTGGGTCTTCTACGAGCAGTACTTC; CDR3aa: CASSWVFYEQYF; v_gene: TRBV7-4; len: 12; j_gene: TRBJ2-7; abundance: NA; d_gene: NA
CDR3nt: TGCGCCAGCAGCTTATCGCAGGGGGCAAACTATGGCTACACCTTC; CDR3aa: CASSLSQGANYGYTF; v_gene: TRBV5-1; len: 15; j_gene: TRBJ1-2; abundance: many; d_gene: TRBD1
CDR3nt: TGTGCCAGCAGTCCCGGGACCTTCCAAGAGACCCAGTACTTC; CDR3aa: CASSPGTFQETQYF; v_gene: TRBV9; len: 14; j_gene: TRBJ2-5; abundance: many; d_gene: NA
CDR3nt: TGTGCCAGCAGCGGGAGCACCGGGGAGCTGTTTTTT; CDR3aa: CASSGSTGELFF; v_gene: TRBV2; len: 12; j_gene: TRBJ2-2; abundance: NA; d_gene: NA
CDR3nt: TGTGCCATCAGTGAGGTGGTCCTCTCTGGAAACACCATATATTTT; CDR3aa: CAISEVVLSGNTIYF; v_gene: TRBV10-3; len: 15; j_gene: TRBJ1-3; abundance: many; d_gene: NA
CDR3nt: TGTGCCAGCAGCCCCCCCGGTGAAGTAATCATGCCCCAGCATTTT; CDR3aa: CASSPPGEVIMPQHF; v_gene: TRBV2; len: 15; j_gene: TRBJ1-5; abundance: NA; d_gene: NA
CDR3nt: TGTGCCAGCATCCCCGGGGGTACTGAAGCTCTCTTT; CDR3aa: CASIPGGTEALF; v_gene: TRBV6-1; len: 12; j_gene: TRBJ1-1; abundance: few; d_gene: NA
CDR3nt: TGTGCCAGCAGTCTATCCCGCAGGGATCAGCCCCAGCATTTT; CDR3aa: CASSLSRRDQPQHF; v_gene: TRBV12-3/TRBV12-4; len: 14; j_gene: TRBJ1-5; abundance: NA; d_gene: NA
CDR3nt: TGTGCCAGCAGCCAACGACAGGGGCCTACCTACGAGCAGTACTTC; CDR3aa: CASSQRQGPTYEQYF; v_gene: TRBV5-4; len: 15; j_gene: TRBJ2-7; abundance: few; d_gene: TRBD1
CDR3nt: TGTGCCAGTAGGTCACGCCAAGAGACCCAGTACTTC; CDR3aa: CASRSRQETQYF; v_gene: TRBV19; len: 12; j_gene: TRBJ2-5; abundance: many; d_gene: NA
CDR3nt: TGTGCCACAGGGGATCGGAGCAATCAGCCCCAGCATTTT; CDR3aa: CATGDRSNQPQHF; v_gene: TRBV24-1; len: 13; j_gene: TRBJ1-5; abundance: many; d_gene: NA
CDR3nt: TGCAGTGCTAGAGGACTAGCGGGAGTTCACGAGCAGTACTTC; CDR3aa: CSARGLAGVHEQYF; v_gene: TRBV20-1; len: 14; j_gene: TRBJ2-7; abundance: many; d_gene: TRBD2
CDR3nt: TGTGCCAGCAGTTTCGTGCCTAGCGCTGAAAACATTCAGTACTTC; CDR3aa: CASSFVPSAENIQYF; v_gene: TRBV12-3/TRBV12-4; len: 15; j_gene: TRBJ2-4; abundance: many; d_gene: NA
CDR3nt: TGTGCTAGCAGCTTAAACCATGCGGTCCAAGAGACCCAGTACTTC; CDR3aa: CASSLNHAVQETQYF; v_gene: TRBV7-7; len: 15; j_gene: TRBJ2-5; abundance: NA; d_gene: NA
CDR3nt: TGCAGTGCTAGTGGGGAATTAGTAAACCAAGAGACCCAGTACTTC; CDR3aa: CSASGELVNQETQYF; v_gene: TRBV20-1; len: 15; j_gene: TRBJ2-5; abundance: NA; d_gene: NA
CDR3nt: TGTGCCAGCACCCGCGGGGGGGGACAAGAGACCCAGTACTTC; CDR3aa: CASTRGGGQETQYF; v_gene: TRBV6-2/TRBV6-3; len: 14; j_gene: TRBJ2-5; abundance: many; d_gene: TRBD2
CDR3nt: TGTGCCACCAGTGGCGCACACAGGGAAGCGGGCGGCAATCAGCCCCAGCATTTT; CDR3aa: CATSGAHREAGGNQPQHF; v_gene: TRBV24-1; len: 18; j_gene: TRBJ1-5; abundance: many; d_gene: NA
CDR3nt: TGTGCCAGCTCACCACCCCCGGGGACTAATCAGCCCCAGCATTTT; CDR3aa: CASSPPPGTNQPQHF; v_gene: TRBV18; len: 15; j_gene: TRBJ1-5; abundance: many; d_gene: NA
CDR3nt: TGTGCCAGCAGCTTAGGCACTTCAAGTGAAGCTTTCTTT; CDR3aa: CASSLGTSSEAFF; v_gene: TRBV7-9; len: 13; j_gene: TRBJ1-1; abundance: NA; d_gene: NA
CDR3nt: TGTGCCTGGAACAGGGACCATCAGCCCCAGCATTTT; CDR3aa: CAWNRDHQPQHF; v_gene: TRBV30; len: 12; j_gene: TRBJ1-5; abundance: many; d_gene: NA
CDR3nt: TGTGCCTGGACCCTAGGACTAGCGGGGCTACAGTACTTC; CDR3aa: CAWTLGLAGLQYF; v_gene: TRBV30; len: 13; j_gene: TRBJ2-7; abundance: many; d_gene: TRBD2
CDR3nt: TGTGCCAGCAGTACAACCCTTGCCCAAGAGACCCAGTACTTC; CDR3aa: CASSTTLAQETQYF; v_gene: TRBV27; len: 14; j_gene: TRBJ2-5; abundance: many; d_gene: NA
CDR3nt: TGCGCCAGCAGCCAAGAAGCCCCAGGACCTTATAGCAATCAGCCCCAGCATTTT; CDR3aa: CASSQEAPGPYSNQPQHF; v_gene: TRBV4-1; len: 18; j_gene: TRBJ1-5; abundance: few; d_gene: NA
CDR3nt: TGTGCCATCAGTGAGTCGAAGGACTATGAGCCCCAGCATTTT; CDR3aa: CAISESKDYEPQHF; v_gene: TRBV10-3; len: 14; j_gene: TRBJ1-5; abundance: many; d_gene: NA
CDR3nt: TGTGCCAGCAGTTCGACAGATCCGAACACTGAAGCTTTCTTT; CDR3aa: CASSSTDPNTEAFF; v_gene: TRBV6-5; len: 14; j_gene: TRBJ1-1; abundance: many; d_gene: NA
CDR3nt: TGCGCCAGCCCGGGACAGGGAGGTTTCAGCAATCAGCCCCAGCATTTT; CDR3aa: CASPGQGGFSNQPQHF; v_gene: TRBV10-1; len: 16; j_gene: TRBJ1-5; abundance: many; d_gene: TRBD1
CDR3nt: TGTGCCAGCAGCCGCCGGGGAGAGGTGGAGACCCAGTACTTC; CDR3aa: CASSRRGEVETQYF; v_gene: TRBV3-1; len: 14; j_gene: TRBJ2-5; abundance: many; d_gene: NA
CDR3nt: TGTGCCAGCAGTGGGGTTGATGGGGCCAACGTCCTGACTTTC; CDR3aa: CASSGVDGANVLTF; v_gene: TRBV6-1; len: 14; j_gene: TRBJ2-6; abundance: many; d_gene: NA
CDR3nt: TGTGCCAGCAGTGAAGCCACAGGGAGCTATGGCTACACCTTC; CDR3aa: CASSEATGSYGYTF; v_gene: TRBV2; len: 14; j_gene: TRBJ1-2; abundance: many; d_gene: NA
CDR3nt: TGTGCCAGCAGCCAAGGGGGAGGCTCCTACGAGCAGTACTTC; CDR3aa: CASSQGGGSYEQYF; v_gene: TRBV3-1; len: 14; j_gene: TRBJ2-7; abundance: NA; d_gene: NA
CDR3nt: TGTGCCAGCAGTTTGTTGGACGCTATTCAGTACTTC; CDR3aa: CASSLLDAIQYF; v_gene: TRBV12-3/TRBV12-4; len: 12; j_gene: TRBJ2-7; abundance: many; d_gene: NA
CDR3nt: TGTGCCAGCAGCTTCTCGGGGGGGGAGCTGTTTTTT; CDR3aa: CASSFSGGELFF; v_gene: TRBV7-9; len: 12; j_gene: TRBJ2-2; abundance: many; d_gene: NA
CDR3nt: TGTGCCAGCAGCGGGGGGACGGGTAGGACTGAAGCTTTCTTT; CDR3aa: CASSGGTGRTEAFF; v_gene: TRBV7-3; len: 14; j_gene: TRBJ1-1; abundance: many; d_gene: NA
CDR3nt: TGTGCCAGCAGTGAAGTGTGGCAGGGGTCGAGCTATGGCTACACCTTC; CDR3aa: CASSEVWQGSSYGYTF; v_gene: TRBV6-1; len: 16; j_gene: TRBJ1-2; abundance: many; d_gene: NA
CDR3nt: TGTGCCAGCAGTTACTCGAAGGGGGATTACCGGGATGGCTACACCTTC; CDR3aa: CASSYSKGDYRDGYTF; v_gene: TRBV6-2/TRBV6-3; len: 16; j_gene: TRBJ1-2; abundance: many; d_gene: NA
CDR3nt: TGTGCCAGCAGCCAACTCAATCACCACAACGGGGGCTACACCTTC; CDR3aa: CASSQLNHHNGGYTF; v_gene: TRBV14; len: 15; j_gene: TRBJ1-2; abundance: many; d_gene: NA
CDR3nt: TGTGCCAGCAGCTTAACAGGGCGCGCTGAAGCTTTCTTT; CDR3aa: CASSLTGRAEAFF; v_gene: TRBV7-9; len: 13; j_gene: TRBJ1-1; abundance: many; d_gene: NA
CDR3nt: TGTGCCACCAGTTCAGGGTATGGCTACACCTTC; CDR3aa: CATSSGYGYTF; v_gene: TRBV24-1; len: 11; j_gene: TRBJ1-2; abundance: many; d_gene: NA
CDR3nt: TGCGCCAGCAGCCAGGACAGGGACCCCTACGAGCAGTACTTC; CDR3aa: CASSQDRDPYEQYF; v_gene: TRBV5-1; len: 14; j_gene: TRBJ2-7; abundance: NA; d_gene: TRBD1
CDR3nt: TGTGCCAGCAGCCCGGTTTTTGGGGACGAGCAGTACTTC; CDR3aa: CASSPVFGDEQYF; v_gene: TRBV27; len: 13; j_gene: TRBJ2-7; abundance: many; d_gene: NA
CDR3nt: TGTGCCAGCAGTTTAACGTACAGCTCCTACGAGCAGTACTTC; CDR3aa: CASSLTYSSYEQYF; v_gene: TRBV12-3/TRBV12-4; len: 14; j_gene: TRBJ2-7; abundance: NA; d_gene: NA
CDR3nt: TGTGCCAGCAGCCCACTAGGGTCACCGGAAGAGACCCAGTACTTC; CDR3aa: CASSPLGSPEETQYF; v_gene: TRBV7-2; len: 15; j_gene: TRBJ2-5; abundance: NA; d_gene: NA
CDR3nt: TGCAGTGCTAGACAACCATCGGGGTTCTACGAGCAGTACTTC; CDR3aa: CSARQPSGFYEQYF; v_gene: TRBV20-1; len: 14; j_gene: TRBJ2-7; abundance: once; d_gene: NA
CDR3nt: TGTGCCAGCAGACCGAAGACACTCTACACTGAAGCTTTCTTT; CDR3aa: CASRPKTLYTEAFF; v_gene: TRBV12-3/TRBV12-4; len: 14; j_gene: TRBJ1-1; abundance: many; d_gene: NA
CDR3nt: TGTGCCAGCAGTCGGGGTCAGGGTGGCTACACCTTC; CDR3aa: CASSRGQGGYTF; v_gene: TRBV12-3/TRBV12-4; len: 12; j_gene: TRBJ1-2; abundance: many; d_gene: NA
CDR3nt: TGTGCCAGCAGTCTTGAGACGGAATACACTGAAGCTTTCTTT; CDR3aa: CASSLETEYTEAFF; v_gene: TRBV3-1; len: 14; j_gene: TRBJ1-1; abundance: NA; d_gene: NA
CDR3nt: TGTGCCACCAGCCCCGGGGCAGACCTTCCCTACGAGCAGTACTTC; CDR3aa: CATSPGADLPYEQYF; v_gene: TRBV15; len: 15; j_gene: TRBJ2-7; abundance: many; d_gene: NA
CDR3nt: TGCGCCAGCAGTGAGTCGACTAGTCGTCAAGAGACCCAGTACTTC; CDR3aa: CASSESTSRQETQYF; v_gene: TRBV10-2; len: 15; j_gene: TRBJ2-5; abundance: many; d_gene: NA
CDR3nt: TGTGCCAGCAAAGCGCCAGGGTTTCGATATGGCTACACCTTC; CDR3aa: CASKAPGFRYGYTF; v_gene: TRBV6-1; len: 14; j_gene: TRBJ1-2; abundance: NA; d_gene: NA
CDR3nt: TGCGCCAGCAGCTTGGCCCCGGACATCTCCTACGAGCAGTACTTC; CDR3aa: CASSLAPDISYEQYF; v_gene: TRBV5-1; len: 15; j_gene: TRBJ2-7; abundance: many; d_gene: NA